These 21 T cell receptor beta chains share one sample of origin, sequenced in a study of blood T cell repertoires in COVID-19. Sequencing was performed with immunoSEQ multiplex PCR; in TCRdb, only in-frame clones are kept and a portion is missing. The sample has 250,000 to 350,000 clones; 70% to 90% are singletons. Sequencing was performed on peripheral blood. These receptors originate from a woman in her 30s who had recovered from COVID-19.

The V call is TRBV30, the J call TRBJ1-1, with D possibly matching TRBD1 (5 bases). This CDR3 region has 10 residues. Deletions cut 8 bases from V and 5 bases from J, with 9 bases between. Germline V gene sequence: CDR1 GTSNPN, CDR2 SVGIG (reference sequence). CDR3 sequence reads: CAGGTTEAFF. CDR3 DNA sequence: TGTGCCGGAGGGACGACTGAAGCTTTCTTT.

This chain connects TRBV9 to TRBJ2-3; a weak D match, TRBD1 (8 bases). Trimming removed 2 bases from V and 4 bases from J, with 17 bases in between. The germline CDR1 and CDR2 sequences are SGDLS and YYNGEE. The CDR3 length is 16 residues. The chain's CDR3 is CASSVRTGGVADTQYF. Written as DNA, the CDR3 is TGTGCCAGCAGCGTCAGAACAGGGGGGGTTGCAGATACGCAGTATTTT.

This chain uses TRBV11-3 with TRBJ2-3, with D possibly being TRBD1 (6 bases). Germline V CDR1 and CDR2: SGHNT, YENEEA. V was clipped by 3 bases and J by 5 bases, with 9 bases between them. This CDR3 is 13 amino acids long. DNA of the CDR3: TGTGCCAGCAGCTTCACAGGGATAGATACGCAGTATTTT. The encoded protein is CASSFTGIDTQYF.

The chain joins TRBV3-1 (or the pseudogene TRBV3-2) to TRBJ1-1; no clear D gene. Trimming cost V 4 bases and J 6 bases, with 12 bases left between them. The CDR3 is 13 residues long. Germline V CDR1 and CDR2: LGHDT, YNNKEL (reference sequence). As DNA, the CDR3 is TGTGCCAGCAGCCCTGGTGAGTTTCCTGAAGCTTTCTTT. Its protein product is CASSPGEFPEAFF.

The genes are TRBV7-8 and TRBJ1-1, with TRBD1 matching 8 bases. This CDR3 has 17 residues. V lost 0 bases to trimming and J lost 0 bases; unmatched junction nucleotides: 6. From germline, CDR1 is SGHVS and CDR2 FQNEAQ. DNA for the CDR3: TGTGCCAGCAGCTTAGCTCTTAACAGGGGGGTGAACACTGAAGCTTTCTTT. Translation gives CASSLALNRGVNTEAFF.

The V call is TRBV4-2, the J call TRBJ2-3; 7 bases agree with TRBD2. Losses at the gene ends were 5 bases for V and 4 bases for J; bases not matched to a gene: 0. Germline CDR1 is LGHNA and CDR2 is YNFKEQ. The CDR3 length is 12 residues. The CDR3: CASSGGADTQYF. The CDR3 DNA reads TGTGCCAGCAGCGGGGGGGCAGATACGCAGTATTTT.

The chain employs TRBV24-1 and TRBJ1-1; 9 bases map to TRBD1. Per germline, CDR1 KGHDR and CDR2 SFDVKD. The CDR3 sequence is 16 residues long. J gave up 5 bases and V 7 bases, and 13 bases lay outside the gene matches. The CDR3 sequence: CATRDVRGTGRTEAFF. CDR3 nucleotides: TGTGCCACCAGGGATGTAAGAGGGACAGGGAGGACTGAAGCTTTCTTT.

Turning to this clone: The same CDR3 can be traced to other DNA sequences in this sample. The V call is TRBV28, the J call TRBJ2-5, with D possibly matching TRBD1 (7 bases). The CDR3 loop spans 13 amino acids. Germline values: CDR1 MDHEN, CDR2 SYDVKM. Trimming cost V 4 bases and J 3 bases, with 9 bases left between them. CDR3 nucleotide sequence: TGTGCCAGCAGTTCAGGGGGGAAAGAGACCCAGTACTTC. It yields the protein CASSSGGKETQYF.

V gene TRBV27 combines with J gene TRBJ1-5, with D perhaps TRBD1 (5 bases). Germline V gene lookup returns CDR1 MNHEY and CDR2 SMNVEV (reference sequence). The V gene lost 5 bases and the J gene lost 6 bases, with 11 bases spanning the gap. This CDR3 is 13 amino acids long. CDR3 nucleotide sequence: TGTGCCAGCAGTGGGGGGTCGGTTCAGCCCCAGCATTTT. The encoded protein is CASSGGSVQPQHF.

V usage is TRBV28 and J usage is TRBJ1-1; unclear D gene. CDR3 length equals 15 residues. CDR1 is MDHEN, CDR2 SYDVKM, per germline. Trimming left V 3 bases short and J 3 bases short, with 14 bases between. CDR3 loop: CASSFLGSGDTEAFF. The CDR3 DNA is TGTGCCAGCAGTTTTTTAGGGAGCGGGGACACTGAAGCTTTCTTT.

The CDR3 DNA reads TGTGCCAGCAGTTCCGCCCGGGACAGGGGGTATTATGAGCAGTTCTTC. It yields the protein CASSSARDRGYYEQFF. This sequence joins TRBV27 and TRBJ2-1, with 11 bases matching TRBD1. CDR1 is MNHEY, CDR2 SMNVEV, per germline (reference sequence). The V gene end was trimmed by 4 bases and the J gene end by 8 bases; junction bases not matched to a gene: 10. The CDR3 covers 16 residues.

The chain couples TRBV9 to TRBJ2-7, with D possibly being TRBD2 (5 bases). In germline, CDR1 is SGDLS, CDR2 YYNGEE. The CDR3 totals 15 residues. V was pared by 3 bases and J by 5 bases, with 18 bases between. Here the CDR3 reads CASSAQGSGVNEQYF. DNA of the CDR3: TGTGCCAGCAGCGCCCAAGGCTCCGGGGTCAACGAGCAGTACTTC.

J is TRBJ1-6 and V is TRBV7-2, with TRBD1 identical over 8 bases. J lost 7 bases, V lost 4 bases, and 6 bases had no gene match. The CDR3 has 15 residues. Germline CDR1 reads SGHTA; CDR2 reads FQGNSA. The DNA of the CDR3 is TGTGCCAGCAGCTCCGCCGGACAGGGAAATTCACCCCTCCACTTT. Amino acid sequence: CASSSAGQGNSPLHF. Drawing the rest from reference TRBV7-2 and TRBJ1-6, the complete variable domain is GAGVSQSPSNKVTEKGKDVELRCDPISGHTALYWYRQSLGQGLEFLIYFQGNSAPDKSGLPSDRFSAERTGGSVSTLTIQRTQQEDSAVYLCASSSAGQGNSPLHFGNGTRLTVT.

V gene TRBV7-9 combines with J gene TRBJ2-7; D is possibly TRBD2 (5 bases). Per the germline V gene, CDR1 is SEHNR and CDR2 is FQNEAQ (reference sequence). The CDR3 has 12 amino acids. With 7 bases removed from V and 3 bases from J, the gap between germline ends came to 10 bases. This CDR3 reads CASNGESYEQYF. CDR3 nucleotide sequence: TGTGCCAGCAACGGGGAAAGCTACGAGCAGTACTTC.

V is TRBV28 and J is TRBJ1-1; D might be TRBD1 (5 bases). The CDR3 loop spans 19 amino acids. With 4 bases removed from V and 3 bases from J, the gap between germline ends came to 27 bases. Germline V gives CDR1 MDHEN, CDR2 SYDVKM. The CDR3 region is CASSWGDFSWQGGDTEAFF. The DNA of the CDR3 is TGTGCCAGCAGTTGGGGGGACTTTAGCTGGCAAGGTGGGGACACTGAAGCTTTCTTT.

The chain combines TRBV5-1 with TRBJ1-2; TRBD1 aligns across 8 bases. This CDR3 is 12 amino acids long. The J segment lost 7 bases and the V segment lost 3 bases, leaving 2 bases of the junction unmatched. Germline CDR1 and CDR2: SGHRS and YFSETQ. Here the CDR3 DNA reads TGCGCCAGCAGCTCGACAGGGGTTGGCTACACCTTC. Translation gives CASSSTGVGYTF.

Remarks on this clone: Other DNA sequences in the same sample also yield this CDR3. The rearrangement uses TRBV5-1 and TRBJ2-5, with 9 bases matching TRBD1. Germline CDR1 and CDR2: SGHRS and YFSETQ. The junction had 3 bases not matched to a gene; V was cut back by 3 bases and J by 3 bases. The CDR3 spans 14 residues. CDR3 nucleotides: TGCGCCAGCAGCTCGGACAGGGGCGAAGAGACCCAGTACTTC. Protein: CASSSDRGEETQYF.

The rearrangement joins TRBV7-9 to TRBJ1-2; 12 bases align to TRBD1. J was trimmed by 8 bases and V by 1 base; bases with no gene match: 5. Germline values: CDR1 SEHNR, CDR2 FQNEAQ (reference sequence). The CDR3 sequence is 15 residues long. CDR3 bases: TGTGCCAGCAGCTTAGTGGGACAGGGGGCAGGAGGCTACACCTTC. It is translated as CASSLVGQGAGGYTF.

V usage is TRBV19 and J usage is TRBJ2-5; D might be TRBD2 (6 bases). Looked up from germline, CDR1 is LNHDA and CDR2 is SQIVND (reference sequence). V lost 4 bases, J lost 0 bases, and 6 bases lay in between. The CDR3 has 13 residues. CDR3 sequence (DNA): TGTGCCAGTAGTACGGGGGACCAAGAGACCCAGTACTTC. This gives the protein CASSTGDQETQYF.

The chain combines TRBV27 with TRBJ2-3; 7 bases map to TRBD1. After removal of 2 bases from V and 1 base from J, the junction contained 6 bases not matched to a gene. The CDR3 length is 16 residues. CDR1 and CDR2 from the germline V gene are MNHEY and SMNVEV (reference sequence). The DNA for the CDR3 is TGTGCCAGCAGTTTACCGACAGGGATTGGCACAGATACGCAGTATTTT. Encoded protein: CASSLPTGIGTDTQYF.

J is TRBJ2-3 and V is TRBV27; weak D call: TRBD2 (6 bases). The CDR3 runs to 14 residues. Germline V gene lookup returns CDR1 MNHEY and CDR2 SMNVEV (reference sequence). Trimming stripped 7 bases from V and 2 bases from J, with 13 bases between. The CDR3 DNA follows: TGTGCCAGCACCTTTAGCGGCGTCACAGATACGCAGTATTTT. It specifies CASTFSGVTDTQYF.